The clone carrying this TCR beta chain occurred many times. The sample originates from a study of low-dose radiotherapy and immunotherapy resistance in tumors. TRAV and TRBV primers primed cDNA for both TCRalpha and TCRbeta. TCRs underwent 15 to 25 PCR cycles of amplification with a constant-region primer and V-primer adapter. The mRNA which had been isolated was amplified by in vitro transcription. TCRdb passed the reads through MiXCR, listing each CDR3 protein once. The sample contains about 100,000 distinct CDR3 sequences, around 21% of which appear only once. V was cut by 6 bases and J by 5 bases, with 35 bases left in between. Germline V CDR1 and CDR2: KGHSH, LQKENI. CDR3 length: 21 residues. Time point of the sample: after trial treatment. Sample treatment: LDRT plus nivolumab, ipilimumab, low-dose cyclophosphamide and aspirin (RACIN trial).

The sample was PBMCs, taken after low-dose radiotherapy plus immunotherapy. This receptor was obtained from a male donor with prostate cancer. The chain carries TRBV18 and TRBJ1-3, with a tentative D call TRBD1 (5 bases). The CDR3 here is CASSPGRDYIPWSRERNTIYF. CDR3 in DNA: TGTGCCAGCTCTCCCGGCCGGGACTACATCCCTTGGAGCCGGGAAAGAAACACCATATATTTT.